This T cell receptor beta chain was recorded in a study of shared clonotypes between healthy human individuals. In the study overall: Three CD4 naive, three CD4 memory, two CD8 naive and one CD8 memory plate were used per donor.

Trimming took 6 bases from V and 1 from J; bases not matched to a gene: 17. The CDR3 totals 18 residues. Germline lookup yields CDR1 KGHSH and CDR2 LQKENI. Some clones are missing from TCRdb's copy, which holds only in-frame ones; the method was immunoSEQ multiplex PCR. The data contain fewer than 3 million clones, 80% to 95% of them singletons. This clonotype originated in a man aged 18 to 29 in good health. Some clones in this sample may be carry-over from other donors' samples. V and J are TRBV18 and TRBJ2-7; TRBD1 matches at 8 bases. Sequenced: naive CD4+ T cells from PBMCs. Subset here: CD45RA+ positively selected. CDR3: CASSARIPGQGESYEQYF. The CDR3 nucleotides read TGTGCCAGCTCGGCCCGGATCCCTGGACAGGGCGAATCCTACGAGCAGTACTTC.